This TCR beta chain stems from a study of radiotherapy plus CTLA-4 blockade in lung cancer. V was trimmed by 6 bases and J by 11 bases, leaving 16 bases between them. Germline-derived CDR1 and CDR2 are SGHDN and FVKESK. CDR3 length: 12 residues. The method was immunoSEQ multiplex PCR; TCRdb's version includes in-frame clones alone and lacks a portion of them. Of 43,000 or so clones listed, 73% are singletons. This sequence was found in a human donor with non-small cell lung cancer who had a complete response to radiotherapy plus ipilimumab. J is TRBJ2-5 and V is TRBV14; tentatively, D is TRBD2 (6 bases). The starting material was peripheral blood, obtained from a patient treated with radiotherapy plus ipilimumab. This CDR3 is CASSYWGEEQYF. The CDR3 nucleotides are TGTGCCAGCAGTTACTGGGGGGAAGAGCAGTACTTC.